This T cell receptor beta chain was captured in a study of blood T cell repertoires in COVID-19. Study summary: The United States, Italy and Spain were the sources of the acute and convalescent COVID-19 samples. PBMCs, B-cell-depleted T cells, or T cells were the source of the cDNA or gDNA that made up the material.

As originally analysed: How many nucleated cells were present was estimated from reference gene primer amplification. Some clones are missing from TCRdb's copy, which holds only in-frame ones; the method was immunoSEQ multiplex PCR. V, J and clone size are taken as reported in that table, and D and trimming were inferred from the DNA itself. The table includes about 120,000 clones, approximately 90% detected once. The CDR3 covers 16 residues. Germline V gene lookup returns CDR1 SGHVS and CDR2 FQNEAQ. V lost 5 bases to trimming and J lost 1 base; unmatched junction nucleotides: 10. The chain uses TRBV7-8 and TRBJ1-1; 7 bases match TRBD1. What was sequenced was peripheral blood. The TCR was taken from a human donor with acute or convalescent COVID-19. The donor label of this sample is uncertain. The CDR3 protein is CASSPTTGPSNTEAFF. In nucleotides, the CDR3 is TGTGCCAGCAGCCCGACGACAGGGCCCTCGAACACTGAAGCTTTCTTT. The full variable domain, rest sourced from reference TRBV7-8 and TRBJ1-1, is GAGVSQSPRYKVAKRGQDVALRCDPISGHVSLFWYQQALGQGPEFLTYFQNEAQLDKSGLPSDRFFAERPEGSVSTLKIQRTQQEDSAVYLCASSPTTGPSNTEAFFGQGTRLTVV.